The rows below give T cell receptor beta chains drawn from one sample of a study of Ad26.COV2.S vaccination and SARS-CoV-2 variants. Sequenced by immunoSEQ multiplex PCR; TCRdb stores in-frame clones only, minus some. Seen here are fewer than 400,000 clones, roughly 90% observed once, and the top ten hold 5.5%. This sample comprised peripheral blood, obtained in a trial of Ad26.COV2.S vaccine versus placebo. These receptors all come from a person between 18 and 59 years old who received the Ad26.COV2.S COVID-19 vaccine or a placebo. The CDR3 runs from the conserved cysteine through the conserved F or W. D genes are given only for firm matches. Clone size is not always given. Where it is, it says once, few, many or a class for expanded clones.

j_call: TRBJ2-1
v_call: TRBV10-3
d_call: TRBD2
clone_size: NA
cdr3_nt: TGTGCCATCAGTCTAAAGCGGGAGTTTCCTTTCAATGAGCAGTTCTTC
cdr3_aa: CAISLKREFPFNEQFF

j_call: TRBJ1-5
v_call: TRBV19
d_call: NA
clone_size: NA
cdr3_nt: TGTGCCAGTAGTATGAGGGACAATCAGCCCCAGCATTTT
cdr3_aa: CASSMRDNQPQHF

j_call: TRBJ2-3
v_call: TRBV7-3
d_call: TRBD2
clone_size: NA
cdr3_nt: TGTGCCAGCAGCTTCAGTATAGCGGGAGGCGCCTCTAGCACAGATACGCAGTATTTT
cdr3_aa: CASSFSIAGGASSTDTQYF

j_call: TRBJ2-1
v_call: TRBV25-1
d_call: TRBD2
clone_size: NA
cdr3_nt: TGTGCCAGCAGTGGTAGCGGGAGAACATCCTACAATGAGCAGTTCTTC
cdr3_aa: CASSGSGRTSYNEQFF

j_call: TRBJ2-2
v_call: TRBV19
d_call: NA
clone_size: NA
cdr3_nt: TGTGCCAGTAGAGCGCCGGGGGGCCCACCCGGGGAGCTGTTTTTT
cdr3_aa: CASRAPGGPPGELFF

j_call: TRBJ1-1
v_call: TRBV18
d_call: NA
clone_size: once
cdr3_nt: TGTGCCAGCTCACCCCGGGGGGTGAACACTGAAGCTTTCTTT
cdr3_aa: CASSPRGVNTEAFF

j_call: TRBJ1-2
v_call: TRBV15
d_call: NA
clone_size: few
cdr3_nt: TGTGCCACCAGCAGAGATAAGAGCTATGGCTACACCTTC
cdr3_aa: CATSRDKSYGYTF

j_call: TRBJ1-3
v_call: TRBV9
d_call: NA
clone_size: NA
cdr3_nt: TGTGCCAGCAGCGTATACGGTTTTACTGGAAACACCATATATTTT
cdr3_aa: CASSVYGFTGNTIYF

j_call: TRBJ1-2
v_call: TRBV29-1
d_call: TRBD1
clone_size: NA
cdr3_nt: TGCAGCGTTGTACAGGGGAACTATGGCTACACCTTC
cdr3_aa: CSVVQGNYGYTF

j_call: TRBJ2-3
v_call: TRBV10-1
d_call: NA
clone_size: NA
cdr3_nt: TGCGCCAGCAGCGACTCGCCGGGCACAGATACGCAGTATTTT
cdr3_aa: CASSDSPGTDTQYF

j_call: TRBJ1-1
v_call: TRBV6-2/TRBV6-3
d_call: NA
clone_size: NA
cdr3_nt: TGTGCCAGCAGTTACAAGACCCGGGGGACGGGGAACACTGAAGCTTTCTTT
cdr3_aa: CASSYKTRGTGNTEAFF

j_call: TRBJ1-5
v_call: TRBV24-1
d_call: NA
clone_size: NA
cdr3_nt: TGTGCCACCGGCGGGGGAAACCAGCCCCAGCATTTT
cdr3_aa: CATGGGNQPQHF

j_call: TRBJ1-2
v_call: TRBV7-2
d_call: NA
clone_size: NA
cdr3_nt: TGTGCCAGCAGCTCGGGAGGAGATGGCTACACCTTC
cdr3_aa: CASSSGGDGYTF

j_call: TRBJ2-3
v_call: TRBV15
d_call: TRBD2
clone_size: NA
cdr3_nt: TGTGCCACCAGCAGAGACCGGGGGGAGGTAGATACGCAGTATTTT
cdr3_aa: CATSRDRGEVDTQYF

j_call: TRBJ1-5
v_call: TRBV27
d_call: TRBD1
clone_size: NA
cdr3_nt: TGTGCCAGCAGTTCGACAGGGTCTCAGCCCCAGCATTTT
cdr3_aa: CASSSTGSQPQHF

j_call: TRBJ2-3
v_call: TRBV19
d_call: TRBD2
clone_size: NA
cdr3_nt: TGTGCCACCGGGCGAGTGCGGGGGGGTGGCACAGATACGCAGTATTTT
cdr3_aa: CATGRVRGGGTDTQYF

j_call: TRBJ1-1
v_call: TRBV6-5
d_call: NA
clone_size: NA
cdr3_nt: TGTGCCAGCTTCAGTCAGAGGGGTGAATCTGAAGCTTTCTTT
cdr3_aa: CASFSQRGESEAFF

j_call: TRBJ1-5
v_call: TRBV7-2
d_call: NA
clone_size: NA
cdr3_nt: TGTGCCAGCAGCTTAGCGGAGGGCCAGCCCCAGCATTTT
cdr3_aa: CASSLAEGQPQHF

j_call: TRBJ1-1
v_call: TRBV7-2
d_call: NA
clone_size: NA
cdr3_nt: TGTGCCAGCAGCTTACTCCGAATACCTGAAGCTTTCTTT
cdr3_aa: CASSLLRIPEAFF

j_call: TRBJ1-2
v_call: TRBV4-2
d_call: NA
clone_size: NA
cdr3_nt: TGTGCCAGCAGCTTGAGAGACAGCCCCAACTATGGCTACACCTTC
cdr3_aa: CASSLRDSPNYGYTF

j_call: TRBJ2-7
v_call: TRBV7-9
d_call: TRBD1
clone_size: NA
cdr3_nt: TGTGCCAGCAGCTTAACTGACAGGGCCAACGAGCAGTACTTC
cdr3_aa: CASSLTDRANEQYF

j_call: TRBJ2-3
v_call: TRBV5-6
d_call: NA
clone_size: NA
cdr3_nt: TGTGCCAGCTCGTCGTCCCCCTCCGCAGGTCCAAATACGCAGTATTTT
cdr3_aa: CASSSSPSAGPNTQYF

j_call: TRBJ2-4
v_call: TRBV9
d_call: NA
clone_size: NA
cdr3_nt: TGTGCCAGCAGCAAACGGGACCCGGGTGTAGCCAAAAACATTCAGTACTTC
cdr3_aa: CASSKRDPGVAKNIQYF

j_call: TRBJ2-3
v_call: TRBV19
d_call: TRBD2
clone_size: few
cdr3_nt: TGTGCCAGTAGTATGGCGAGCGGGGGGACCACAGATACGCAGTATTTT
cdr3_aa: CASSMASGGTTDTQYF

j_call: TRBJ2-1
v_call: TRBV5-6
d_call: NA
clone_size: NA
cdr3_nt: TGTGCCAGCAGCTTGGCAGGAATCTACAATGAGCAGTTCTTC
cdr3_aa: CASSLAGIYNEQFF

j_call: TRBJ2-3
v_call: TRBV15
d_call: NA
clone_size: NA
cdr3_nt: TGTGCCACCAGCCGGGGCCCCCCATCGGGGGCAGATACGCAGTATTTT
cdr3_aa: CATSRGPPSGADTQYF

j_call: TRBJ2-3
v_call: TRBV12-1
d_call: NA
clone_size: NA
cdr3_nt: TGTGCCAGCAGCATATCGGGACTAGCGGGGGGACCTCCTAGCACAGATACGCAGTATTTT
cdr3_aa: CASSISGLAGGPPSTDTQYF

j_call: TRBJ1-1
v_call: TRBV4-3
d_call: NA
clone_size: NA
cdr3_nt: TGCGCCAGCAGCCAAGATAATCGGGACACTGAAGCTTTCTTT
cdr3_aa: CASSQDNRDTEAFF

j_call: TRBJ1-1
v_call: TRBV5-1
d_call: NA
clone_size: NA
cdr3_nt: TGCGCCAGCAGCTTGGGGCCCTACGCTGAAGCTTTCTTT
cdr3_aa: CASSLGPYAEAFF

j_call: TRBJ1-1
v_call: TRBV7-2
d_call: TRBD1
clone_size: NA
cdr3_nt: TGTGCCAGCAGTATGACAGGGGTATACACTGAAGCTTTCTTT
cdr3_aa: CASSMTGVYTEAFF

j_call: TRBJ1-4
v_call: TRBV7-2
d_call: NA
clone_size: NA
cdr3_nt: TGTGCCAGCAGCCCTGGGGATTCCTGGGCTAATGAAAAACTGTTTTTT
cdr3_aa: CASSPGDSWANEKLFF

j_call: TRBJ1-1
v_call: TRBV4-1
d_call: NA
clone_size: once
cdr3_nt: TGCGCCAGCAGCTCACCTACAGGGTCCCCGAGGATGAACACTGAAGCTTTCTTT
cdr3_aa: CASSSPTGSPRMNTEAFF

j_call: TRBJ1-1
v_call: TRBV5-8
d_call: NA
clone_size: NA
cdr3_nt: TGTGCCAGCAGCTTAGGGGGAGTGCAGACTGAAGCTTTCTTT
cdr3_aa: CASSLGGVQTEAFF

j_call: TRBJ2-5
v_call: TRBV13
d_call: NA
clone_size: once
cdr3_nt: TGTGCCAGCAGCTTAGAGATATGGGAGACCCAGTACTTC
cdr3_aa: CASSLEIWETQYF

j_call: TRBJ2-1
v_call: TRBV12-3/TRBV12-4
d_call: NA
clone_size: NA
cdr3_nt: TGTGCCAGCAGCAGGGGATCCTACAATGAGCAGTTCTTC
cdr3_aa: CASSRGSYNEQFF

j_call: TRBJ2-7
v_call: TRBV10-1
d_call: TRBD1
clone_size: NA
cdr3_nt: TGCGCCAGCAGCCGGGACAGTGCAACCTACGAGCAGTACTTC
cdr3_aa: CASSRDSATYEQYF

j_call: TRBJ2-5
v_call: TRBV5-1
d_call: NA
clone_size: NA
cdr3_nt: TGCGCCAGCAGAGGGAGGGGGGCCCAGTACTTC
cdr3_aa: CASRGRGAQYF

j_call: TRBJ2-6
v_call: TRBV19
d_call: NA
clone_size: NA
cdr3_nt: TGTGCCAGTTTAAACCTAGGGTCTGGGGCCAACGTCCTGACTTTC
cdr3_aa: CASLNLGSGANVLTF

j_call: TRBJ2-1
v_call: TRBV21-1
d_call: NA
clone_size: NA
cdr3_nt: TGTGCCAGCAGCAAGTTATGGGGGGGCAACAATGAGCAGTTCTTC
cdr3_aa: CASSKLWGGNNEQFF

j_call: TRBJ1-1
v_call: TRBV7-9
d_call: TRBD1
clone_size: once
cdr3_nt: TGTGCCAGCAGCTTAGGGACAGGGGACACTGAAGCTTTCTTT
cdr3_aa: CASSLGTGDTEAFF

j_call: TRBJ1-4
v_call: TRBV7-8
d_call: NA
clone_size: NA
cdr3_nt: TGTGCCAGCAGCGCTCGGACGGGGGACGAAAAACTGTTTTTT
cdr3_aa: CASSARTGDEKLFF

j_call: TRBJ2-2
v_call: TRBV28
d_call: TRBD1
clone_size: NA
cdr3_nt: TGTGCCAGCAAGTTGGGGGACAGTCCCGGGGAGCTGTTTTTT
cdr3_aa: CASKLGDSPGELFF